This T cell receptor beta chain emerged from a study of human T cells and chemical hapten exposure. Study results and limitations: Controls formed significantly fewer large CDR3 similarity clusters than expanded TCRs did.

Time point noted: patch test 1, 2 weeks after DPC sensitization. Treatment described: therapeutic diphenylcyclopropenone sensitization with weekly scalp DPC. Per germline, CDR1 KGHSH and CDR2 LQKENI. V was clipped by 3 bases and J by 1 base, with 6 bases between them. CDR3 size: 13 residues. The library gave individual cDNA molecules unique molecular identifiers. Via MiXCR, TCRdb re-called the RACE reads, giving one row per CDR3 protein. The sample gives tens of thousands of distinct CDR3 sequences, around a tenth of which show up once; approximately 4.4% is in the top ten. As for this clonotype: Its antigen remains unidentified.

The sequence was obtained from a woman in her fifties or sixties with alopecia areata. Some clones in this sample may be carry-over from other donors' samples. Sequencing used whole blood, obtained in connection with sensitization to the hapten diphenylcyclopropenone (DPC). The V and J genes are TRBV18 and TRBJ1-1; D not resolved. The CDR3 nucleotides are TGTGCCAGCTCACCGGGAGCGAACACTGAAGCTTTCTTT. The encoded protein is CASSPGANTEAFF.